The clone carrying this T cell receptor (beta chain) has just a few counts. Its target is unknown. There are 13 residues in the CDR3. Germline CDR1 is DFQATT and CDR2 is SNEGSKA (reference sequence). V was cut by 3 bases and J by 5 bases, with 11 bases left in between. This sample was included in a study of T cells after yellow fever vaccination. Broader study findings: On re-exposure, the response was weaker but peaked faster, at day 5 versus 15.

TCRdb redid the calling of the 5' RACE reads with MiXCR, one entry per CDR3 protein. Of some 400,000 distinct CDR3 sequences in the sample, approximately 19% were seen once. This specimen was PBMCs, taken before the yellow fever booster vaccination. The J gene is TRBJ2-1, the V gene TRBV20-1, with D possibly being TRBD1 (5 bases). The TCR was taken from a man between 18 and 29 years old who received the YFV17D yellow fever vaccine. CDR3 loop: CSARYVRDNEQFF. As DNA, the CDR3 is TGCAGTGCTAGGTACGTCAGGGACAATGAGCAGTTCTTC.